These T cell receptor beta chains were read from a single sample in a study of T-cell reconstitution after alpha-beta-depleted transplantation in children. One entry per CDR3 protein results from TCRdb running MiXCR on the PCR reads. Of 60,000 to 70,000 distinct CDR3 sequences in the sample, 4.9% were seen once. The material was PBMCs, mostly from graft donor cells, obtained 180 days after TCRalphabeta/CD19-depleted stem cell transplant. Receptor source: a boy in the first two years of life who had a stem cell transplant for acute myeloid leukemia, so the T cells may come from the graft donor. CDR3s include the opening cysteine and the closing phenylalanine or tryptophan. Size tells how often a clone was seen (once, few, many) or the class of an expanded clone, and some rows leave it out.

v_gene: TRBV28
abundance: many
len: 15
CDR3aa: CASSPPWTGGHEQFF

v_gene: TRBV25-1
abundance: many
len: 13
CDR3aa: CASSLGTKETQYF

v_gene: TRBV7-2
abundance: many
len: 17
CDR3aa: CASSLGRRVYDAGELFF

v_gene: TRBV7-8
abundance: many
len: 16
CDR3aa: CASSVPKGYSTDTQYF

v_gene: TRBV12-3/TRBV12-4
abundance: many
len: 15
CDR3aa: CASSFGQGLNQPQHF

v_gene: TRBV20-1
abundance: many
len: 14
CDR3aa: CSARDGQSGDTIYF

v_gene: TRBV28
abundance: many
len: 14
CDR3aa: CASSQGLGHRTQYF

v_gene: TRBV24-1
abundance: many
len: 12
CDR3aa: CATSDTRARYFF

v_gene: TRBV7-8
abundance: many
len: 20
CDR3aa: CASSRELGTVPPSRNNEQFF

v_gene: TRBV27
abundance: -
len: 15
CDR3aa: CASRPDGSSGNTIYF

v_gene: TRBV11-2
abundance: many
len: 15
CDR3aa: CASSLAVGQATEAFF

v_gene: TRBV10-3
abundance: many
len: 13
CDR3aa: CAISTGGNQPQHF

v_gene: TRBV7-3
abundance: many
len: 14
CDR3aa: CASSLGDGTGEAFF

v_gene: TRBV12-3/TRBV12-4
abundance: many
len: 14
CDR3aa: CASTSDRSTYGYTF

v_gene: TRBV12-3/TRBV12-4
abundance: many
len: 15
CDR3aa: CASSTGWGTVQPQHF

v_gene: TRBV7-2
abundance: many
len: 16
CDR3aa: CASSLKGTGYTDTQYF

v_gene: TRBV29-1
abundance: many
len: 15
CDR3aa: CSVEVQGLPPYGYTF

v_gene: TRBV18
abundance: many
len: 17
CDR3aa: CASSPLAGGPIYNEQFF

v_gene: TRBV19
abundance: -
len: 14
CDR3aa: CASSINRGGETQYF

v_gene: TRBV10-3
abundance: many
len: 11
CDR3aa: CAIGARETQYF

v_gene: TRBV20-1
abundance: many
len: 13
CDR3aa: CSANDRDNYGYTF

v_gene: TRBV4-3
abundance: many
len: 16
CDR3aa: CASSQTLTGAGNTIYF

v_gene: TRBV7-2
abundance: many
len: 12
CDR3aa: CASSLSYNEQFF

v_gene: TRBV7-2
abundance: many
len: 14
CDR3aa: CASSLSNSNYGYTF

v_gene: TRBV28
abundance: many
len: 13
CDR3aa: CASSSLDRQEAFF

v_gene: TRBV20-1
abundance: many
len: 13
CDR3aa: CSAKVDRVTEAFF

v_gene: TRBV27
abundance: many
len: 15
CDR3aa: CASSLSSGRPHEQYF

v_gene: TRBV10-3
abundance: many
len: 15
CDR3aa: CAISGDRGREDTQYF

v_gene: TRBV4-3
abundance: many
len: 14
CDR3aa: CASNPTAGASEQFF

v_gene: TRBV7-2
abundance: many
len: 13
CDR3aa: CASSLGPRDIQYF